The 6 T cell receptor beta chains reported below all come from one sample, sequenced in a study of T cell responses to AZD1222 COVID-19 vaccine. Only in-frame clones appear in the TCRdb table, and some are missing; sequencing was by immunoSEQ multiplex PCR. The sample consists of over 150,000 clones, 80% to 90% of them appearing once. The sample consisted of peripheral blood, taken on day 0 of AZD1222 vaccination. The origin of the receptors is an adult in good health.

This clone showed up just once. The chain uses TRBV3-1 (or the pseudogene TRBV3-2) and TRBJ1-1; TRBD1 matches at 9 bases. The CDR3 covers 14 residues. V lost 2 bases to trimming and J lost 3 bases; unmatched junction nucleotides: 1. CDR1 is LGHDT, CDR2 YNNKEL, per germline (reference sequence). The CDR3 loop is CASSQTGGDTEAFF. As DNA, the CDR3 is TGTGCCAGCAGCCAAACAGGGGGCGACACTGAAGCTTTCTTT.

This clone has only one observation. The chain combines TRBV19 with TRBJ2-5; D is unclear. The CDR3 consists of 15 residues. Germline values: CDR1 LNHDA, CDR2 SQIVND (reference sequence). Trimming left V 6 bases short and J 3 bases short, with 17 bases between. The CDR3, as DNA: TGTGCCAGTAGCGATTCCCGTGCGGAAGAAGAGACCCAGTACTTC. Protein product: CASSDSRAEEETQYF.

This clone has just a few counts. The chain carries TRBV7-6 and TRBJ2-3, with D tentatively TRBD1 (8 bases). Germline V gene lookup returns CDR1 SGHVS and CDR2 FNYEAQ. The CDR3 runs 19 residues. The V end was cut by 3 bases, the J end by 4 bases, with 26 bases between. CDR3 DNA: TGTGCCAGCAGCTTGCTGGGTTCTTACAGGGGGGGTAGCTCAGATACGCAGTATTTT. Its translation: CASSLLGSYRGGSSDTQYF. The variable domain in full, with the rest retrieved from reference TRBV7-6 and TRBJ2-3, is GAGVSQSPRYKVTKRGQDVALRCDPISGHVSLYWYRQALGQGPEFLTYFNYEAQQDKSGLPNDRFSAERPEGSISTLTIQRTEQRDSAMYRCASSLLGSYRGGSSDTQYFGPGTRLTVL.

This sequence joins TRBV13 and TRBJ2-2, with D uncertain. V lost 5 bases to trimming and J lost 2 bases, with 3 bases between them. The CDR3 is made up of 12 amino acids. CDR1 and CDR2 (germline): PRHDT, FYEKMQ (reference sequence). As DNA, the CDR3 is TGTGCCAGCAGCGAAAACACCGGGGAGCTGTTTTTT. Protein sequence: CASSENTGELFF.

CDR3 sequence (DNA): TGTGCCAGCTACACAGGGTCATTAGCCAAAAACATTCAGTACTTC. It codes for CASYTGSLAKNIQYF. The rearrangement joins TRBV6-5 to TRBJ2-4, with TRBD1 as a possible D gene (6 bases). V dropped 8 bases and J dropped 0 bases, with 14 bases sitting between them. The CDR3 loop spans 15 amino acids. The germline V gene encodes CDR1 MNHEY and CDR2 SVGAGI.

The chain combines TRBV4-3 with TRBJ1-4, with a possible D match to TRBD1 (6 bases). The CDR3 consists of 15 residues. Looked up from germline, CDR1 is LGHNA and CDR2 is YSLEER. Trimming removed 4 bases at V and 2 bases at J, with 11 bases between. The CDR3 loop reads CASSPQGTTNEKLFF. In DNA, the CDR3 is TGCGCCAGCAGCCCCCAGGGGACTACTAATGAAAAACTGTTTTTT.